This T cell receptor beta chain was found in a study of shared clonotypes between healthy human individuals. This CDR3 has 16 amino acids. Trimming pared 1 base from V and 6 bases from J, leaving 17 bases between. Germline CDR1 is SGHRS and CDR2 is YFSETQ. The repertoire was sequenced with immunoSEQ multiplex PCR; TCRdb's copy has only in-frame clones and lacks some. The sample has hundreds of thousands of clones; around 74% are singletons. This clone turned up a few times. The antigen remains undetermined. Notes on the study in general: A limitation of the genetic and exposure-history diversity represented arose from few donors.

The chain employs TRBV5-1 and TRBJ1-3; D gene unclear. The TCR comes from a woman aged 30 to 39 in good health. Sequencing input: memory CD4+ T cells sorted from blood. The subset: CD45RA-negative fraction. CDR3 amino acids: CASSLSSASPKNTIYF. The CDR3, as DNA: TGCGCCAGCAGCTTGTCCTCGGCATCCCCCAAAAACACCATATATTTT.